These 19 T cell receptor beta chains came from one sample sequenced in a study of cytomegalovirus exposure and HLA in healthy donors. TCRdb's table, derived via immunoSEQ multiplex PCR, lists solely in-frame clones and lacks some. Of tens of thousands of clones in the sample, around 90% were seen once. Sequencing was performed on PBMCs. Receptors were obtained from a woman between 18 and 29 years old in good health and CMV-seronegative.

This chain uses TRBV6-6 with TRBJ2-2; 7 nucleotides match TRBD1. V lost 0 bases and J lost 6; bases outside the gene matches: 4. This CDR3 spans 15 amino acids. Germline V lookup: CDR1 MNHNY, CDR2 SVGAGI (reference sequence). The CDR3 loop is CASSYSKGAAGELFF. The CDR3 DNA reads TGTGCCAGCAGTTACTCGAAGGGGGCGGCCGGGGAGCTGTTTTTT.

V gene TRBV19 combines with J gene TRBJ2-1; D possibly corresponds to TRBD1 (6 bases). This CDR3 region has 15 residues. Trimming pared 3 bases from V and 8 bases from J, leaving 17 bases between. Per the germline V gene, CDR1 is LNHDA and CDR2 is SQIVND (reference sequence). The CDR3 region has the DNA TGTGCCAGTAGTATGACCCGGGCGGCAGGGGATGAGCAGTTCTTC. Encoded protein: CASSMTRAAGDEQFF.

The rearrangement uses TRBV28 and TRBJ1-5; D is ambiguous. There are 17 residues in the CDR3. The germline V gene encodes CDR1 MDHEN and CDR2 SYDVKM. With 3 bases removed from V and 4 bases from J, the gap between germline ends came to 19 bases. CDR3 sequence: CASSFSVVNGLNQPQHF. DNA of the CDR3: TGTGCCAGCAGTTTTTCCGTGGTTAATGGACTAAATCAGCCCCAGCATTTT.

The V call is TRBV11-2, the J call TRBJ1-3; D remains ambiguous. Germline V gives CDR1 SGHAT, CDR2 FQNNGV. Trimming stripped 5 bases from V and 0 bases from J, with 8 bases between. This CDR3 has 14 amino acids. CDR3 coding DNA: TGTGCCAGCAGCCTAGCCTACTCTGGAAACACCATATATTTT. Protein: CASSLAYSGNTIYF.

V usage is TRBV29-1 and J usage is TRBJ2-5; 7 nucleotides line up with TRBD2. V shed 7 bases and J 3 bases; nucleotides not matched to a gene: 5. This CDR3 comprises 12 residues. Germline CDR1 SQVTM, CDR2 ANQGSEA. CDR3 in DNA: TGCAGCGGGGGAGGGACCAAAGAGACCCAGTACTTC. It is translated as CSGGGTKETQYF.

The chain's CDR3 is CASSWGQAFSGNTIYF. DNA of the CDR3: TGTGCCAGCAGCTGGGGACAGGCCTTCTCTGGAAACACCATATATTTT. The chain has TRBV5-4 and TRBJ1-3; 8 bases are shared with TRBD1. The CDR3 runs 16 residues. Germline V gene lookup returns CDR1 SGHNT and CDR2 YYREEE (reference sequence). V dropped 3 bases and J dropped 0; count of bases not matched to a gene: 5.

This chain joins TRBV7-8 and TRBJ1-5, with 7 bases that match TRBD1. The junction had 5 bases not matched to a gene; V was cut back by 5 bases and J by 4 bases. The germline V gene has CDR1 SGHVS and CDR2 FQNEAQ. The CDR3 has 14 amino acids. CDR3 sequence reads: CASSEGAGNQPQHF. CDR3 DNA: TGTGCCAGCAGCGAGGGGGCTGGAAATCAGCCCCAGCATTTT.

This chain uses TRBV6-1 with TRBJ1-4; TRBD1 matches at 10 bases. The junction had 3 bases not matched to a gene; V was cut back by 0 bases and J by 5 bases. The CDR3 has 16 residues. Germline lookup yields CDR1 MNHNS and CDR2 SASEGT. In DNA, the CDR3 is TGTGCCAGCAGTGAAGCGTCGGGACAGGGGAATGAAAAACTGTTTTTT. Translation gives CASSEASGQGNEKLFF.

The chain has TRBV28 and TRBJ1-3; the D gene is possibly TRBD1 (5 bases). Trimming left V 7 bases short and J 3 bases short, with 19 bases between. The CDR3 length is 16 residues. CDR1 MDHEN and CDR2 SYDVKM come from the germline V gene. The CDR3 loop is CASTHKPRQHGNTIYF. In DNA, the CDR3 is TGTGCCAGCACCCACAAGCCTCGACAGCATGGAAACACCATATATTTT.

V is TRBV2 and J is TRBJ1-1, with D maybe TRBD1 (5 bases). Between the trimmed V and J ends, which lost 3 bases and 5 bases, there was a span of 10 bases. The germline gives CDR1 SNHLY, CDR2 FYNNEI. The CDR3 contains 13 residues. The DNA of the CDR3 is TGTGCCAGCAGTGATGGGGCAGGGACTGAAGCTTTCTTT. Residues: CASSDGAGTEAFF. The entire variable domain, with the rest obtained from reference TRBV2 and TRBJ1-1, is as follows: EPEVTQTPSHQVTQMGQEVILRCVPISNHLYFYWYRQILGQKVEFLVSFYNNEISEKSEIFDDQFSVERPDGSNFTLKIRSTKLEDSAMYFCASSDGAGTEAFFGQGTRLTVV.

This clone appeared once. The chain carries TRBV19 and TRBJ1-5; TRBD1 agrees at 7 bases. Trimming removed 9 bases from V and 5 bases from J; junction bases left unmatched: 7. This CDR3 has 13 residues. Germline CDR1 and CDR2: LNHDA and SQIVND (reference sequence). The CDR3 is CASQRGRDQPQHF. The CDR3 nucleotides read TGTGCCAGCCAAAGGGGGCGTGATCAGCCCCAGCATTTT.

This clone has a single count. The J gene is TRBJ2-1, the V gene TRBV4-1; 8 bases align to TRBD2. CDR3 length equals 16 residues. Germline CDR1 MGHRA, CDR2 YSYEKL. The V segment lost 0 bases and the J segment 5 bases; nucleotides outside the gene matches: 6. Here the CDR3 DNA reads TGCGCCAGCAGCCAAGATCGGCAGCGGGGGAACAATGAGCAGTTCTTC. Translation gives CASSQDRQRGNNEQFF.

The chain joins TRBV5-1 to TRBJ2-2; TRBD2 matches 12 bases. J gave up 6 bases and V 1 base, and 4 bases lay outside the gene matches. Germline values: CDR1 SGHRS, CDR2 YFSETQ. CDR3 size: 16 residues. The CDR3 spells CASSLPSGGGSGELFF. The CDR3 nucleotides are TGCGCCAGCAGCTTGCCTAGCGGGGGGGGCTCCGGGGAGCTGTTTTTT.

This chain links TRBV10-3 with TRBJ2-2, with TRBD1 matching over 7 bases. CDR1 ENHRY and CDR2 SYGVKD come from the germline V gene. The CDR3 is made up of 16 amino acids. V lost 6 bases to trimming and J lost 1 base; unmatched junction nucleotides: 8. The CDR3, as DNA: TGTGCCATCAGAACCGCACAGGGGCAGAACACCGGGGAGCTGTTTTTT. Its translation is CAIRTAQGQNTGELFF.

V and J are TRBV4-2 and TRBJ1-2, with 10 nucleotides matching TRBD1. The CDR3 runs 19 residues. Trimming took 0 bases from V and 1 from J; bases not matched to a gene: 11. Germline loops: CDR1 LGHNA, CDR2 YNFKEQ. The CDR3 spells CASSQETTGGLFFNYGYTF. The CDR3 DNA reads TGTGCCAGCAGCCAAGAGACGACAGGGGGCCTGTTCTTTAACTATGGCTACACCTTC.

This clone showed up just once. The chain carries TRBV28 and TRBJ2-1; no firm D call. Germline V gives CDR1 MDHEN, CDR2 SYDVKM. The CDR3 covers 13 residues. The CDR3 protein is CSHSYRSYNEQFF. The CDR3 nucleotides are TGTTCCCACAGCTACCGCTCCTACAATGAGCAGTTCTTC.

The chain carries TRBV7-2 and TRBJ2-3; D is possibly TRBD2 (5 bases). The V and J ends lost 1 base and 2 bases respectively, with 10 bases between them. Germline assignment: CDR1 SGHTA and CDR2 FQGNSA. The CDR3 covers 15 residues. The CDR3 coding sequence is TGTGCCAGCAGCTTAGACGGCCGGGACACAGATACGCAGTATTTT. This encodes CASSLDGRDTDTQYF.

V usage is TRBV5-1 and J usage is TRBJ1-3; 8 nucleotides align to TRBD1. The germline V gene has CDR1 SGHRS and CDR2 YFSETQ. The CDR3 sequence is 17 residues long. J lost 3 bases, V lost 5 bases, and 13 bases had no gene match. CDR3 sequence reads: CASRQGYQGAVGNTIYF. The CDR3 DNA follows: TGCGCCAGCAGGCAAGGATATCAGGGGGCGGTTGGAAACACCATATATTTT.

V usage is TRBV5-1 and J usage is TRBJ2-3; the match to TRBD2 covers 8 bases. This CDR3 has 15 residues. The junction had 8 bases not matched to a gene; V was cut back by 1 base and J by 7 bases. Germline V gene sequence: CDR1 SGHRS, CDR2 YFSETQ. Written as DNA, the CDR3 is TGCGCCAGCAGCTTGACCGGGGGGGCCCCCTATACGCAGTATTTT. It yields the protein CASSLTGGAPYTQYF.